The present T cell receptor (beta chain) was sequenced within a study of T cell repertoires in ileal Crohn's disease. TCRdb keeps only in-frame clones here, not all; method: immunoSEQ multiplex PCR. The sample includes about 4,100 clones, 72% seen only once; the top ten take about 10%. V was shortened by 4 bases and J by 1 base, with 10 bases between the two germline ends. This CDR3 has 14 residues. CDR1 and CDR2 from the germline V gene are SGHTA and FQGTGA. Time point: proximal margin of the surgical specimen (macroscopically non-inflamed). The V gene is TRBV7-3, the J gene TRBJ1-1, with a weak D call TRBD1 (6 bases). This receptor was identified in an adult with Crohn's disease. Input material: ileal tissue. CDR3 amino acids: CASSSDSANTEAFF. The CDR3 DNA reads TGTGCCAGCAGCTCGGACAGTGCGAACACTGAAGCTTTCTTT.